These T cell receptor beta chains were read from a single sample in a study of blood T cell repertoires in COVID-19. Some clones are missing from TCRdb's copy, which holds only in-frame ones; the method was immunoSEQ multiplex PCR. Altogether some 150,000 clones are present, around 84% being singletons, with the ten largest covering less than 50%. Sequencing was performed on peripheral blood. These receptor sequences come from a human donor in a cohort sampled during active COVID-19. Each CDR3 is given with its conserved first and last residue. Each record gives: D gene, clone size, J gene, V gene, CDR3 length, CDR3 protein, CDR3 DNA. A D gene is named only where the DNA matches it firmly. Rows may omit the clone size; those that give it use once, few, many or a size class.

>TRBD2|.|TRBJ2-2|TRBV10-3|15
CAISAGGTNTGELFF
TGTGCCATCAGCGCGGGGGGCACGAACACCGGGGAGCTGTTTTTT
>.|once|TRBJ1-2|TRBV11-2|12
CASSTNREIYTF
TGTGCCAGCAGCACGAACAGGGAGATCTACACCTTC
>.|.|TRBJ2-1|TRBV9|12
CASSVGDSEQFF
TGTGCCAGCAGCGTAGGTGACTCGGAGCAGTTCTTC
>.|.|TRBJ2-7|TRBV9|14
CASSPRVDPYEQYF
TGTGCCAGCAGCCCGCGGGTTGACCCCTACGAGCAGTACTTC
>TRBD2|once|TRBJ2-1|TRBV5-1|15
CASSLSGDSYNEQFF
TGCGCCAGCAGCTTGAGCGGGGACTCCTACAATGAGCAGTTCTTC
>.|few|TRBJ2-1|TRBV11-2|15
CASSLEAGALSEQFF
TGTGCCAGCAGCTTAGAGGCGGGGGCCCTCTCGGAGCAGTTCTTC
>.|few|TRBJ1-1|TRBV28|13
CASGAWENTEAFF
TGTGCCAGCGGGGCTTGGGAGAACACTGAAGCTTTCTTT
>.|few|TRBJ1-2|TRBV18|11
CASSTGDGYTF
TGTGCCAGCTCGACGGGGGATGGCTACACCTTC
>.|once|TRBJ1-2|TRBV4-3|13
CASSQDPGYGYTF
TGCGCCAGCAGCCAAGATCCAGGCTATGGCTACACCTTC
>TRBD1|.|TRBJ2-2|TRBV6-1|16
CASSGRRDRIAGELFF
TGTGCCAGCAGTGGCCGTCGGGACAGGATTGCCGGGGAGCTGTTTTTT
>TRBD2|once|TRBJ2-5|TRBV19|16
CASSSGAGARGETQYF
TGTGCCAGTAGCTCCGGAGCGGGGGCCCGGGGAGAGACCCAGTACTTC
>.|.|TRBJ1-1|TRBV19|12
CASLGQSTEAFF
TGTGCCAGTCTGGGGCAGAGCACTGAAGCTTTCTTT
>.|.|TRBJ2-7|TRBV7-2|14
CASSLDAGRYEQYF
TGTGCCAGCAGCTTAGATGCAGGCCGGTACGAGCAGTACTTC
>TRBD2|.|TRBJ2-2|TRBV10-3|16
CAISDSRGGNTGELFF
TGTGCCATCAGTGACTCGCGGGGGGGGAACACCGGGGAGCTGTTTTTT
>TRBD1|.|TRBJ2-6|TRBV3-1/TRBV3-2|18
CASSPLTGGTAGANVLTF
TGTGCCAGCAGCCCCCTGACAGGGGGGACGGCTGGGGCCAACGTCCTGACTTTC
>TRBD1|.|TRBJ1-2|TRBV19|17
CASSSGQGAVLGYGYTF
TGTGCCAGTAGTTCTGGACAGGGGGCGGTTCTGGGCTATGGCTACACCTTC